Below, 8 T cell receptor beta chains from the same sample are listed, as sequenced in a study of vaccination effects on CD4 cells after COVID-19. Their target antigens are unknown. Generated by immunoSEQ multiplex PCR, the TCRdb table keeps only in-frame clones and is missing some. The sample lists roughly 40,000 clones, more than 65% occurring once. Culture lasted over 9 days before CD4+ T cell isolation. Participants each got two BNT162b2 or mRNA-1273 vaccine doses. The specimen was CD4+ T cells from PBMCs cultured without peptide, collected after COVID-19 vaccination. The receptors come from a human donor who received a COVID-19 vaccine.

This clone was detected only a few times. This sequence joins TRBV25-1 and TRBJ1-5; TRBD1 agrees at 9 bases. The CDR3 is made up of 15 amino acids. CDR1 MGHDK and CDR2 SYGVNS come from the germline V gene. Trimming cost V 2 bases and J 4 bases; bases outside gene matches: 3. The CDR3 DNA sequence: TGTGCCAGCAGTGAACAACAGGGGGCTAATCAGCCCCAGCATTTT. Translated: CASSEQQGANQPQHF.

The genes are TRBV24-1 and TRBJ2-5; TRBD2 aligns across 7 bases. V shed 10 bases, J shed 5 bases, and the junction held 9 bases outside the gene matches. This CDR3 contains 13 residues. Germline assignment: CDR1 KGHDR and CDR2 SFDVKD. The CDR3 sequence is CATARGGGETQYF. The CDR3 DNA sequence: TGTGCCACGGCACGCGGGGGTGGGGAGACCCAGTACTTC.

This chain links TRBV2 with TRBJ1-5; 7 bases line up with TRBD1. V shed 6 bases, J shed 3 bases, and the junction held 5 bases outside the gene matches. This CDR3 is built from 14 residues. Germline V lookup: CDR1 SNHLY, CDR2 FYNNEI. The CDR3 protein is CASSQGGLNQPQHF. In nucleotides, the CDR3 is TGTGCCAGCAGCCAGGGGGGGCTCAATCAGCCCCAGCATTTT.

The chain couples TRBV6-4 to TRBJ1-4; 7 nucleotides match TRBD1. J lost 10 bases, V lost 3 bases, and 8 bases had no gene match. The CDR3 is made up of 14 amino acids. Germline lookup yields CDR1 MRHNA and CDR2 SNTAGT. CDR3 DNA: TGTGCCAGCAGTGAAGGAGGGGGCGCGGGAAAACTGTTTTTT. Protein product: CASSEGGGAGKLFF.

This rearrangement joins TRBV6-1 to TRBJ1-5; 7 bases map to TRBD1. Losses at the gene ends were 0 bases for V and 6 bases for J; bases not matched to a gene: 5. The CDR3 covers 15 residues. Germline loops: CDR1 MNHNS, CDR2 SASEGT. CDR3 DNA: TGTGCCAGCAGTGAAGCGCTACAGGGGAGTCAGCCCCAGCATTTT. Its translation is CASSEALQGSQPQHF.

CDR3 bases: TGTGCCAGCAGCCCCCGGGGTAGCGGGAGGTTTGATGGGACCCAGTACTTC. Encoded protein: CASSPRGSGRFDGTQYF. The chain joins TRBV3-1 (or the pseudogene TRBV3-2) to TRBJ2-5; 10 positions agree with TRBD2. With 4 bases clipped from V and 7 bases from J, the junction kept 15 bases outside the gene matches. CDR3 size: 17 residues. Looked up from germline, CDR1 is LGHDT and CDR2 is YNNKEL (reference sequence).

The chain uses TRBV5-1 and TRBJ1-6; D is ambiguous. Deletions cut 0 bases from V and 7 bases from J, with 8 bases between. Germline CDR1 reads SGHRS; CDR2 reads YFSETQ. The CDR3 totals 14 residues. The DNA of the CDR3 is TGCGCCAGCAGCTTGGCCGCGTTGAATTCACCCCTCCACTTT. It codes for CASSLAALNSPLHF. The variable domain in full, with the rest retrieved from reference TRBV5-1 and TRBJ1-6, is KAGVTQTPRYLIKTRGQQVTLSCSPISGHRSVSWYQQTPGQGLQFLFEYFSETQRNKGNFPGRFSGRQFSNSRSEMNVSTLELGDSALYLCASSLAALNSPLHFGNGTRLTVT.

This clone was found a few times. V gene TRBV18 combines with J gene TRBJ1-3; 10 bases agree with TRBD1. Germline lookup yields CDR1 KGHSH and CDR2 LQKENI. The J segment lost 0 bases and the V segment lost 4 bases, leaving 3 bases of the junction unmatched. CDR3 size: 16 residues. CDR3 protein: CASSLGQGGSGNTIYF. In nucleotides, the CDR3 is TGTGCCAGCTCACTTGGACAGGGGGGCTCTGGAAACACCATATATTTT.